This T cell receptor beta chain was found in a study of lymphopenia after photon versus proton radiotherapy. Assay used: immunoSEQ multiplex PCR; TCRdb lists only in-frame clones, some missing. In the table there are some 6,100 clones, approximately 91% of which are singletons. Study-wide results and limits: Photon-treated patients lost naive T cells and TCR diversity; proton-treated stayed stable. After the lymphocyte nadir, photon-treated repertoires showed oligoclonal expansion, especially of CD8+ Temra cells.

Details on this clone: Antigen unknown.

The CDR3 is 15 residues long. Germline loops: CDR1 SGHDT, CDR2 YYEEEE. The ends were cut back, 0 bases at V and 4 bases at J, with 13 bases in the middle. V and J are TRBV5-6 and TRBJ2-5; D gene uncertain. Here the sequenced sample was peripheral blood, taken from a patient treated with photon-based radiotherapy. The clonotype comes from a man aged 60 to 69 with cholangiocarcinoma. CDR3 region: CASSLVTARPETQYF. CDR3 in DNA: TGTGCCAGCAGCTTGGTAACAGCTCGGCCAGAGACCCAGTACTTC.